This T cell receptor (beta chain) appears in the sequencing data of a study of CD8 T cells in ankylosing spondylitis (dated by TCRdb to about 2017). Concerning the study at large: To find TCR variants linked to disease, the study profiled T cell receptor beta repertoires in ankylosing spondylitis patients and healthy donors. The full study cohort comprised around 25 ankylosing spondylitis patients and over a hundred healthy donors. Samples of peripheral blood were taken, and for ankylosing spondylitis patients, synovial fluid was collected as well.

The V end loses 1 base and the J end loses 5 bases, and a stretch of 8 bases separates them. The CDR3 runs 13 amino acids, cysteine and phenylalanine included. Solely the CDR3 DNA is kept, with 39 bases framed from the first base. The investigation overall reported the following: The disease-linked clones had a CD8+ phenotype and were found at relatively low frequencies in peripheral blood. Some motif variants had previously been reported in the synovial fluid and blood of reactive arthritis patients, which suggests shared mechanisms of disease initiation. A TCR beta motif of several highly homologous amino acid variants appeared characteristic of blood from ankylosing spondylitis patients. Significant enrichment of the disease-linked clones was reported in matched synovial fluid samples from ankylosing spondylitis patients.

Sequenced using an Illumina HiSeq 2500. Quantitative 5'-RACE with molecular barcodes was the method used to prepare the TCR beta libraries. Regarding the original processing steps: A new computational method, built on a probabilistic model of VDJ rearrangement, was used to identify disease-linked TCR variants. TCRdb redid the processing of the public reads, applying fastp at Q25 and MiXCR, and retained in-frame beta chains. One record per CDR3 amino acid sequence lists the most common genes and DNA. What appears here as the V and J calls and clone size reflects TCRdb's work, not the paper's. The sample yields around 250,000 distinct CDR3 sequences; over 8.5% were counted once. The ten largest account for around 6.5% of the sample. This clonotype was found many times. Its specific antigen is unknown. Base qualities were left out, and no much larger clone turns up one base away.

The chain links TRBV12-3 or TRBV12-4 with TRBJ1-1, with no confident D gene call. Sequenced sample: blood, either unsorted or a sorted T cell fraction (not recorded which). This clonotype originated in a male donor with ankylosing spondylitis or in good health (not recorded which). The nucleotide sequence is given as TGTGCCAGCAGTTTAGAGGGCGGTACTGAAGCTTTCTTT. It is translated as CASSLEGGTEAFF.